These T cell receptor beta chains were read from a single sample in a study of blood T cell repertoires in COVID-19. TCRdb keeps only in-frame clones here, not all; method: immunoSEQ multiplex PCR. In the table there are over 150,000 clones, around 87% of which are singletons. Sequencing was performed on peripheral blood. These receptor sequences come from a woman younger than 35 who had recovered from COVID-19. Each CDR3 is given with its conserved first and last residue. D genes are given only for firm matches. Some rows mark clone size as missing; the rest say once, few, many or name a class of expanded clone.

J	size	V	D	CDR3	DNA
TRBJ1-2	.	TRBV27	TRBD1	CASSFGTGNYGYTF	TGTGCCAGCAGTTTTGGGACAGGAAACTATGGCTACACCTTC
TRBJ1-3	.	TRBV4-2	.	CASSQASDTPGNTIYF	TGTGCCAGCAGCCAAGCCTCGGACACCCCTGGAAACACCATATATTTT
TRBJ1-2	.	TRBV4-1	TRBD1	CASSQGDRTNYGYTF	TGCGCCAGCAGCCAAGGGGACAGGACTAACTATGGCTACACCTTC
TRBJ1-3	.	TRBV4-1	.	CASSQQGSGNTIYF	TGCGCCAGCAGCCAGCAGGGATCTGGAAACACCATATATTTT
TRBJ1-5	.	TRBV6-2/TRBV6-3	TRBD1	CASSYLGQAGQPQHF	TGTGCCAGCAGTTACCTGGGACAGGCGGGTCAGCCCCAGCATTTT
TRBJ1-1	.	TRBV25-1	.	CASSDPAGGTEAFF	TGTGCCAGCAGTGATCCCGCGGGGGGCACTGAAGCTTTCTTT
TRBJ2-1	.	TRBV7-9	TRBD2	CASSLGAGGPYEQFF	TGTGCCAGCAGCTTAGGAGCGGGGGGGCCTTATGAGCAGTTCTTC
TRBJ1-1	.	TRBV27	.	CASSLSGPPRGKNTEAFF	TGTGCCAGCAGTTTATCGGGTCCTCCTAGGGGGAAGAACACTGAAGCTTTCTTT
TRBJ1-2	once	TRBV6-5	.	CASSPGIYGYTF	TGTGCCAGCAGCCCAGGCATCTATGGCTACACCTTC
TRBJ1-4	.	TRBV19	.	CASRNGEKLFF	TGTGCCAGTAGGAATGGGGAGAAACTGTTTTTT
TRBJ2-5	.	TRBV6-5	TRBD1	CASSHGEYRGKTQYF	TGTGCCAGCAGTCACGGAGAATACAGGGGAAAGACCCAGTACTTC
TRBJ2-3	.	TRBV7-3	TRBD2	CASSLDSPGRGGGTDTQYF	TGTGCCAGCAGCCTCGATTCCCCTGGGCGGGGGGGCGGCACAGATACGCAGTATTTT
TRBJ1-1	.	TRBV19	TRBD1	CASSIPDRGVTEAFF	TGTGCCAGTAGTATCCCGGACAGGGGTGTCACTGAAGCTTTCTTT
TRBJ2-5	few	TRBV7-2	TRBD2	CASSSGLAGSPGKETQYF	TGTGCCAGCAGTTCCGGACTAGCGGGGTCCCCCGGCAAAGAGACCCAGTACTTC
TRBJ1-1	.	TRBV6-2/TRBV6-3	.	CASSPITLNTEAFF	TGTGCCAGCAGCCCTATCACTTTGAACACTGAAGCTTTCTTT
TRBJ1-4	.	TRBV5-1	TRBD1	CASSSLTGTNEKLFF	TGCGCCAGCAGCTCCCTGACAGGGACCAATGAAAAACTGTTTTTT
TRBJ1-3	once	TRBV19	.	CASSTGMGGNTIYF	TGTGCCAGTAGTACCGGGATGGGGGGAAACACCATATATTTT
TRBJ2-3	.	TRBV7-9	TRBD2	CASTRTSGRADTQYF	TGTGCCAGCACCCGGACTAGCGGGAGGGCAGATACGCAGTATTTT
TRBJ2-1	many	TRBV19	.	CASSIFARNEQFF	TGTGCCAGTAGTATATTCGCCAGGAATGAGCAGTTCTTC
TRBJ2-1	.	TRBV5-1	TRBD2	CASSFQRESSYNEQFF	TGCGCCAGCAGCTTCCAGCGGGAGAGCTCCTACAATGAGCAGTTCTTC
TRBJ2-1	.	TRBV4-3	TRBD1	CASSHSGGRAYNEQFF	TGCGCCAGCAGCCACTCAGGGGGAAGGGCCTACAATGAGCAGTTCTTC
TRBJ1-3	once	TRBV19	.	CASRDSPNLGNTIYF	TGTGCCAGTAGAGACAGCCCAAATCTGGGAAACACCATATATTTT
TRBJ1-5	.	TRBV30	TRBD1	CAWSPDRGQPQHF	TGTGCCTGGAGTCCGGACAGGGGACAGCCCCAGCATTTT
TRBJ2-2	.	TRBV6-2/TRBV6-3	TRBD2	CASSYASGGQVTGELFF	TGTGCCAGCAGTTACGCTAGCGGGGGGCAAGTCACCGGGGAGCTGTTTTTT
TRBJ1-1	.	TRBV3-1/TRBV3-2	.	CASSKRGPVGTEAFF	TGTGCCAGCAGTAAAAGGGGCCCCGTAGGGACTGAAGCTTTCTTT
TRBJ2-1	medium-sized	TRBV10-3	.	CAISESRVKPNNEQFF	TGTGCCATCAGTGAGTCTCGGGTTAAACCCAACAATGAGCAGTTCTTC
TRBJ2-5	.	TRBV2	TRBD2	CASRSTSGDSWETQYF	TGTGCCAGCAGATCTACTAGCGGGGACTCGTGGGAGACCCAGTACTTC
TRBJ1-1	few	TRBV3-1/TRBV3-2	.	CASSHLAGNTEAFF	TGTGCCAGCAGCCACCTAGCCGGAAACACTGAAGCTTTCTTT
TRBJ2-2	.	TRBV9	TRBD1	CASSVWGQTNTGELFF	TGTGCCAGCAGTGTCTGGGGACAGACGAACACCGGGGAGCTGTTTTTT
TRBJ2-1	.	TRBV6-5	TRBD2	CASLRFPGGNEQFF	TGTGCCAGCCTGCGCTTTCCCGGGGGGAATGAGCAGTTCTTC
TRBJ1-2	once	TRBV5-1	TRBD1	CASSLVGTGVYGYTF	TGCGCCAGCAGCTTGGTTGGGACAGGAGTCTATGGCTACACCTTC
TRBJ1-1	.	TRBV6-5	.	CASSPRTDNTEAFF	TGTGCCAGCAGCCCACGGACAGATAACACTGAAGCTTTCTTT
TRBJ2-2	.	TRBV6-2/TRBV6-3	.	CASSYSSGAGELFF	TGTGCCAGCAGTTACTCGTCAGGGGCCGGGGAGCTGTTTTTT
TRBJ1-2	.	TRBV6-5	TRBD1	CASSRQGSNYGYTF	TGTGCCAGCAGTCGACAGGGATCTAACTATGGCTACACCTTC
TRBJ1-2	.	TRBV6-2/TRBV6-3	TRBD1	CASSWFRDSLYGYTF	TGTGCCAGCAGTTGGTTCCGGGACAGTCTCTATGGCTACACCTTC
TRBJ1-5	.	TRBV30	.	CAWSSEGDQPQHF	TGTGCCTGGAGTTCGGAAGGGGATCAGCCCCAGCATTTT
TRBJ2-2	.	TRBV7-2	.	CASVRERVNTGELFF	TGTGCCAGCGTCCGGGAGAGGGTGAACACCGGGGAGCTGTTTTTT
TRBJ1-2	few	TRBV19	TRBD1	CASSIPTGGTGGYTF	TGTGCCAGTAGTATACCCACAGGGGGCACAGGTGGCTACACCTTC
TRBJ2-1	.	TRBV9	.	CASSVSGSNRNNEQFF	TGTGCCAGCAGCGTCTCCGGGTCAAACCGGAACAATGAGCAGTTCTTC
TRBJ2-2	.	TRBV7-2	TRBD1	CASSLGTGTPGELFF	TGTGCCAGCAGCTTAGGGACAGGGACTCCCGGGGAGCTGTTTTTT
TRBJ2-4	.	TRBV10-3	.	CATRRVAEGARDIQYF	TGTGCCACCCGACGCGTGGCGGAGGGGGCGAGGGACATTCAGTACTTC
TRBJ2-2	.	TRBV11-3	TRBD2	CASSLAGGTGELFF	TGTGCCAGCAGCTTAGCCGGGGGGACCGGGGAGCTGTTTTTT
TRBJ2-3	.	TRBV5-4	.	CASSKVKGHLPTDTQYF	TGTGCCAGCAGCAAGGTAAAGGGACACTTACCCACAGATACGCAGTATTTT
TRBJ2-1	.	TRBV11-3	.	CASSFSVGGTPSYNEQFF	TGTGCCAGCAGCTTTAGTGTCGGGGGTACCCCCTCCTACAATGAGCAGTTCTTC
TRBJ2-1	.	TRBV6-5	.	CASSLLGNEQFF	TGTGCCAGCAGTTTGCTAGGCAATGAGCAGTTCTTC
TRBJ2-3	.	TRBV19	.	CASSIAGAPTDTQYF	TGTGCCAGTAGTATCGCGGGGGCCCCCACAGATACGCAGTATTTT
TRBJ2-1	once	TRBV9	.	CASSVGRGNEQFF	TGTGCCAGCAGCGTAGGGCGAGGCAATGAGCAGTTCTTC
TRBJ1-4	.	TRBV5-5	.	CASSFVSPGSEKLFF	TGTGCCAGCAGCTTCGTCTCTCCGGGGAGCGAAAAACTGTTTTTT
TRBJ1-3	.	TRBV4-2	TRBD1	CASSLGTGRGSGNTIYF	TGTGCCAGCAGCCTCGGGACAGGGCGAGGCTCTGGAAACACCATATATTTT
TRBJ2-3	.	TRBV3-1/TRBV3-2	.	CASSRTVASTDTQYF	TGTGCCAGCAGCCGTACTGTCGCTAGCACAGATACGCAGTATTTT
TRBJ1-5	.	TRBV28	.	CASDPVGGNQPQHF	TGTGCCAGCGACCCCGTCGGAGGCAATCAGCCCCAGCATTTT
TRBJ2-1	.	TRBV12-3/TRBV12-4	.	CASTDSVLSEQFF	TGTGCCAGTACCGACTCGGTTTTGAGTGAGCAGTTCTTC
TRBJ1-2	.	TRBV5-1	TRBD1	CASSEGQDYGYTF	TGCGCCAGCAGCGAAGGACAGGACTATGGCTACACCTTC
TRBJ1-4	.	TRBV30	.	CAWSASFPREKLFF	TGTGCCTGGAGTGCGTCCTTCCCCAGGGAAAAACTGTTTTTT
TRBJ1-6	once	TRBV11-3	.	CASSFDGLNSPLHF	TGTGCCAGCAGCTTTGACGGACTGAATTCACCCCTCCACTTT
TRBJ2-1	.	TRBV5-4	TRBD1	CASRAGTGSYNEQFF	TGTGCCAGCAGAGCCGGGACAGGCTCCTACAATGAGCAGTTCTTC
TRBJ1-2	.	TRBV11-2	.	CASSQPQQAHYGYTF	TGTGCCAGCAGCCAACCTCAACAGGCCCACTATGGCTACACCTTC
TRBJ1-2	.	TRBV21-1	.	CASSKALFGTGSGYTF	.
TRBJ2-3	.	TRBV7-9	TRBD1	CASSSKTGTGTDTQYF	TGTGCCAGCAGCTCAAAAACCGGGACAGGCACAGATACGCAGTATTTT
TRBJ2-5	.	TRBV29-1	.	CSVDISQETQYF	TGCAGCGTCGACATATCCCAAGAGACCCAGTACTTC